Listed below are T cell receptor beta chains from one sample, sequenced in a study of blood T cell repertoires in COVID-19. Generated by immunoSEQ multiplex PCR, the TCRdb table keeps only in-frame clones and is missing some. The sample consists of approximately 60,000 clones, around 82% of them appearing once. Sequencing input: peripheral blood. These receptors were collected from a man aged 55 to 70 with COVID-19, enrolled during active disease. Both conserved end residues are part of each CDR3. D genes are given only for firm matches. Only part of the rows carry a size: once, few, many, or a class if the clone is expanded.

>TRBV27|-|TRBJ2-2|-
TGTGCCAGCAGTTTATCGATCGTGGGACATACCACCGGGGAGCTGTTTTTT
CASSLSIVGHTTGELFF
>TRBV10-3|-|TRBJ2-1|once
TGTGCCATCAGTGCTAGTTCCGCCTACAATGAGCAGTTCTTC
CAISASSAYNEQFF
>TRBV2|-|TRBJ1-5|many
TGTGCCAGCAGTGAAGTAAACAGGGCTGGTGAGCCCCAGCATTTT
CASSEVNRAGEPQHF
>TRBV7-9|TRBD1|TRBJ1-1|-
TGTGCCAGCAGCTCTTACGGGCCCCGACAGGGCGGACCGAACACTGAAGCTTTCTTT
CASSSYGPRQGGPNTEAFF
>TRBV7-2|-|TRBJ2-5|-
TGTGCCAGCAGCACGGGGGGCTACGAGACCCAGTACTTC
CASSTGGYETQYF
>TRBV4-2|TRBD1|TRBJ1-5|-
TGTGCCAGCAGCCCAATCGGGACAGGGGTTCAGCCCCAGCATTTT
CASSPIGTGVQPQHF
>TRBV19|TRBD1|TRBJ1-2|-
TGTGCCAGTAGTACCAGGACAGGCCTTGGCTACACCTTC
CASSTRTGLGYTF
>TRBV18|TRBD1|TRBJ2-7|-
TGTGCCAGCTCGCTCAACAGGGGAAACGAGCAGTACTTC
CASSLNRGNEQYF
>TRBV7-6|TRBD2|TRBJ2-1|once
TGTGCCAGCAGCCTACTAGCGGGAAGTTATAGTGAGCAGTTCTTC
CASSLLAGSYSEQFF
>TRBV4-2|-|TRBJ2-7|-
TGTGCCAGCAGCCAAGAGAGGGCGGGAGAGCAGTACTTC
CASSQERAGEQYF
>TRBV15|-|TRBJ2-6|-
TGTGCCACCAGCAGAGATTCGCTACGGGAACTCTCTGGGGCCAACGTCCTGACTTTC
CATSRDSLRELSGANVLTF
>TRBV10-2|TRBD1|TRBJ1-1|-
TGCGCCAGCAGCCCCGCAGGGACAGGGGTGAATGCTTTCTTT
CASSPAGTGVNAFF
>TRBV7-2|-|TRBJ2-3|-
TGTGCCAGCAGCTTAGCGGGGGGGCCCTTTGATACGCAGTATTTT
CASSLAGGPFDTQYF
>TRBV5-1|TRBD2|TRBJ2-3|-
TGCGCCAGCAGCTGGGTAGCGGGGGGTAGCACAGATACGCAGTATTTT
CASSWVAGGSTDTQYF
>TRBV29-1|TRBD1|TRBJ2-7|-
TGCAGCGTGGGGACAGGGGGGAAGCAGTACTTC
CSVGTGGKQYF
>TRBV30|-|TRBJ1-4|-
TGTGCCTGGAGTGCGGACAGTATGAATGAAAAACTGTTTTTT
CAWSADSMNEKLFF
>TRBV7-6|TRBD2|TRBJ2-3|-
TGTGCCAGCAGCCCGCTAGCGGGGGGGCCAGATACGCAGTATTTT
CASSPLAGGPDTQYF
>TRBV10-3|-|TRBJ2-7|-
TGTGCCATCTCTGAGGGGGGGCACGAGCAGTACTTC
CAISEGGHEQYF
>TRBV7-9|-|TRBJ2-2|-
TGTGCCAGCAGCTTAGCCGGGGGCACCGGGGAGCTGTTTTTT
CASSLAGGTGELFF
>TRBV10-3|TRBD1|TRBJ2-3|-
TGTGCCAGCCGGGACAGGGGGCGGGCGGATACGCAGTATTTT
CASRDRGRADTQYF